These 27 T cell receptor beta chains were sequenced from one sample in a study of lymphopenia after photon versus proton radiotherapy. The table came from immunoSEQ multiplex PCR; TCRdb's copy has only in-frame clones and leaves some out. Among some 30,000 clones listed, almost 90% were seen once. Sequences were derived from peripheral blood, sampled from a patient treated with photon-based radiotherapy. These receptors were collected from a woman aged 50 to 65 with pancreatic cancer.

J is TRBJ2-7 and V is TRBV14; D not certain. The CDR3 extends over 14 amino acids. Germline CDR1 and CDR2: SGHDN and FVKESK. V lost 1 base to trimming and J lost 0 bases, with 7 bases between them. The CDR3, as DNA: TGTGCCAGCAGCCAAGCCCATTTCTCCTACGAGCAGTACTTC. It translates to CASSQAHFSYEQYF.

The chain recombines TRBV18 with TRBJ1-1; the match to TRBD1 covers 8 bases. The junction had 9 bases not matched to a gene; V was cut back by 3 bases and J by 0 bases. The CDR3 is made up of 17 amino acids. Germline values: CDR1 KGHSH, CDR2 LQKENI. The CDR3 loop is CASSPSQDRAMNTEAFF. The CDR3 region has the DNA TGTGCCAGCTCACCTAGCCAGGACAGGGCCATGAACACTGAAGCTTTCTTT.

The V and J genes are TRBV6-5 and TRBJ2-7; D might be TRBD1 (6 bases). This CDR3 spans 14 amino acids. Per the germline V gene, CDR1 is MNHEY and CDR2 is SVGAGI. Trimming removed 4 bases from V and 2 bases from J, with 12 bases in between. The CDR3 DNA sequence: TGTGCCAGCAGTTTTGGACAGTTCACCTACGAGCAGTACTTC. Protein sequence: CASSFGQFTYEQYF.

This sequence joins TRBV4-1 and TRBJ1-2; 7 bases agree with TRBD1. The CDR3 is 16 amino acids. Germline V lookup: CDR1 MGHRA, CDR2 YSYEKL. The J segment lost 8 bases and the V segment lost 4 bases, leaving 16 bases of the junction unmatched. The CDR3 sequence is CASSPGKGGWEWGYTF. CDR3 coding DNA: TGCGCCAGCAGCCCCGGCAAAGGGGGCTGGGAGTGGGGCTACACCTTC.

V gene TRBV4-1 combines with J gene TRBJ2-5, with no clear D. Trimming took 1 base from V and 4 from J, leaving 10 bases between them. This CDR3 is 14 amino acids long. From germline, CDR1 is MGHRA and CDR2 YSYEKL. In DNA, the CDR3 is TGCGCCAGCAGCCAAGTTTGGGGTGGAGAGACCCAGTACTTC. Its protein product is CASSQVWGGETQYF.

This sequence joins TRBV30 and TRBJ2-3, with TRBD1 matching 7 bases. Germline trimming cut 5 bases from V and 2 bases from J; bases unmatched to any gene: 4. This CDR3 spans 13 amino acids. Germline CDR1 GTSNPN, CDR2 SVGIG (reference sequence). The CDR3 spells CAWVRGNTDTQYF. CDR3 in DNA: TGTGCCTGGGTCAGGGGGAACACAGATACGCAGTATTTT. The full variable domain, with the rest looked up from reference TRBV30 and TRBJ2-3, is SQTIHQWPATLVQPVGSPLSLECTVEGTSNPNLYWYRQAAGRGLQLLFYSVGIGQISSEVPQNLSASRPQDRQFILSSKKLLLSDSGFYLCAWVRGNTDTQYFGPGTRLTVL.

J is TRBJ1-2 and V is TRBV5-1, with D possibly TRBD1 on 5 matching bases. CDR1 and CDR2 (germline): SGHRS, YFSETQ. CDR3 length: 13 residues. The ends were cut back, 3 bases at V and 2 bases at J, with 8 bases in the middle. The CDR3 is CASSSAGNYGYTF. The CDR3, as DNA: TGCGCCAGCAGCTCGGCAGGGAACTATGGCTACACCTTC.

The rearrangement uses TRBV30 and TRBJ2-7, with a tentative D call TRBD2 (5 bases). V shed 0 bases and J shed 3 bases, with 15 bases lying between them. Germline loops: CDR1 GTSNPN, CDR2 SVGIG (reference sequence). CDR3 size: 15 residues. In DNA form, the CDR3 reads TGTGCCTGGAGTGTAGGCCCCTCCGGGAACTACGAGCAGTACTTC. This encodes CAWSVGPSGNYEQYF. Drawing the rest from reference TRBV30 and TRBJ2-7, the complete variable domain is SQTIHQWPATLVQPVGSPLSLECTVEGTSNPNLYWYRQAAGRGLQLLFYSVGIGQISSEVPQNLSASRPQDRQFILSSKKLLLSDSGFYLCAWSVGPSGNYEQYFGPGTRLTVT.

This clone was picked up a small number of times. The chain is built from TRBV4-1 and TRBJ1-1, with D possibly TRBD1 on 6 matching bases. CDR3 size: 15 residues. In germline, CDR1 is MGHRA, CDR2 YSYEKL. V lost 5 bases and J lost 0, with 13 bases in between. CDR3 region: CASSSDRNLNTEAFF. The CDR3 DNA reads TGCGCCAGCAGCAGCGACAGGAACCTGAACACTGAAGCTTTCTTT.

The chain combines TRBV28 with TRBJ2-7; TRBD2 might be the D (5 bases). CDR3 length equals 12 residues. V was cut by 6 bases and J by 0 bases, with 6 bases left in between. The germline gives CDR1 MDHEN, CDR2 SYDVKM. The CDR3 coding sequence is TGTGCCAGCAGACGGGACTCCTACGAGCAGTACTTC. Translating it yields CASRRDSYEQYF.

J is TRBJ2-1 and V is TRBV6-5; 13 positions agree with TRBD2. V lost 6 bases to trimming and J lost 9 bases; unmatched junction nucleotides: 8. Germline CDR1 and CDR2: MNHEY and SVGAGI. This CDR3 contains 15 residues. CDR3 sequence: CASSVTSGRAGEQFF. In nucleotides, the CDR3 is TGTGCCAGCAGCGTTACTAGCGGGAGGGCCGGTGAGCAGTTCTTC.

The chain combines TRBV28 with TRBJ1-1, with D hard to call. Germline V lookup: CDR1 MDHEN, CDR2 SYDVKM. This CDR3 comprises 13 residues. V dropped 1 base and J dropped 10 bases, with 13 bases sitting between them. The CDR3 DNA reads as TGTGCCAGCAGTTTATCTTTGAGGGTGGCAGCTTTCTTT. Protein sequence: CASSLSLRVAAFF.

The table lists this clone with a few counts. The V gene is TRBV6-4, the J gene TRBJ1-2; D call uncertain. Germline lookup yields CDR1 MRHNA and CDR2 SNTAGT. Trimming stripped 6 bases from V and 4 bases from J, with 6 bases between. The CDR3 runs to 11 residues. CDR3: CASRYSYGYTF. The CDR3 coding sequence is TGTGCCAGCAGGTACAGCTATGGCTACACCTTC.

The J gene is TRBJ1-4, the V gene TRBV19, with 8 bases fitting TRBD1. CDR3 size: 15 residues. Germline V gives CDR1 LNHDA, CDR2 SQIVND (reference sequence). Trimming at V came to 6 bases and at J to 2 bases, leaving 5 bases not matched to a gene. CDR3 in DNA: TGTGCCAGTAGACGACCAGGGGGCACTAATGAAAAACTGTTTTTT. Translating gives CASRRPGGTNEKLFF.

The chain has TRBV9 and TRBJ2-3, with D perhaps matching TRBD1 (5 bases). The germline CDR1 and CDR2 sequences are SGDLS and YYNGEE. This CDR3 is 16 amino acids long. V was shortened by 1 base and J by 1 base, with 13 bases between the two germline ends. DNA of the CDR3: TGTGCCAGCAGCGTACATGGGGCAAGCGGCACAGATACGCAGTATTTT. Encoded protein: CASSVHGASGTDTQYF.

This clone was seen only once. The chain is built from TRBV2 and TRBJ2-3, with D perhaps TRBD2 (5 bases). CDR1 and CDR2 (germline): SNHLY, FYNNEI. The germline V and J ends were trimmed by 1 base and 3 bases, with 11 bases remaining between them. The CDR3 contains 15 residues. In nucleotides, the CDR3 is TGTGCCAGCAGTGAAGTCCGGCGGACTACAGATACGCAGTATTTT. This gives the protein CASSEVRRTTDTQYF.

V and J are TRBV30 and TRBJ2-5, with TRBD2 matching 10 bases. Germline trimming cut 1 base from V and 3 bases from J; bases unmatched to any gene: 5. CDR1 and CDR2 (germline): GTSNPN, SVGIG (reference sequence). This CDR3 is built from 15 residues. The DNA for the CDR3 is TGTGCCTGGAGTGCGGGACTAGCGAGAAAAGAGACCCAGTACTTC. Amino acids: CAWSAGLARKETQYF.

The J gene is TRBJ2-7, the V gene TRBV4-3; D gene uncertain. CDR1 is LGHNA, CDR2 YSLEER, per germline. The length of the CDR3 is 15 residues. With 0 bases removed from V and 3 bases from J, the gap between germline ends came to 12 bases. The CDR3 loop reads CASSQDKGIGYEQYF. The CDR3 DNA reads TGCGCCAGCAGCCAAGATAAGGGTATAGGCTACGAGCAGTACTTC.

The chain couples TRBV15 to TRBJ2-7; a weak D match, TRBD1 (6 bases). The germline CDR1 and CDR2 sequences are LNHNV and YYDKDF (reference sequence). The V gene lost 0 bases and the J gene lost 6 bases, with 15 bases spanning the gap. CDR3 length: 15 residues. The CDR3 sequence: CATSRDRDRTIEQYF. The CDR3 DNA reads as TGTGCCACCAGCAGAGATCGAGACAGGACAATCGAGCAGTACTTC.

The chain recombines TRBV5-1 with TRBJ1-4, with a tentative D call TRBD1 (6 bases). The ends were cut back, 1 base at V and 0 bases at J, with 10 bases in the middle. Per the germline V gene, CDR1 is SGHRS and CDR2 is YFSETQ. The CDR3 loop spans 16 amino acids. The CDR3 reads CASSLSRQATNEKLFF. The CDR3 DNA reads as TGCGCCAGCAGCTTGTCGAGACAGGCAACTAATGAAAAACTGTTTTTT.

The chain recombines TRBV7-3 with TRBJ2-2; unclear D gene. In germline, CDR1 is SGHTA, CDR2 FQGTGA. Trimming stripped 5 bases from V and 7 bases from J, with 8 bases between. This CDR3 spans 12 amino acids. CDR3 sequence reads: CASSQTGGELFF. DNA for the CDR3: TGTGCCAGCAGCCAAACGGGCGGGGAGCTGTTTTTT.

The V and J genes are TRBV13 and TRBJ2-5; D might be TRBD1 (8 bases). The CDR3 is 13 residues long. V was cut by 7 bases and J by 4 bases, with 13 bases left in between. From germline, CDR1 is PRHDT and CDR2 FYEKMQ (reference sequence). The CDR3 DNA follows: TGTGCCAGCAACAACAGGGGGGGAGAGACCCAGTACTTC. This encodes CASNNRGGETQYF.

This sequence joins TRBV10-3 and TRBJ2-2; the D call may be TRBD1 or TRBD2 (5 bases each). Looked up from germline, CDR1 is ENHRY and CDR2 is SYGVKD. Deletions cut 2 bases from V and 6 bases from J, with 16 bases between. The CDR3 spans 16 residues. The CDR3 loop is CAISETQGPTAGELFF. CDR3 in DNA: TGTGCCATCAGTGAGACTCAGGGACCGACCGCCGGGGAGCTGTTTTTT.

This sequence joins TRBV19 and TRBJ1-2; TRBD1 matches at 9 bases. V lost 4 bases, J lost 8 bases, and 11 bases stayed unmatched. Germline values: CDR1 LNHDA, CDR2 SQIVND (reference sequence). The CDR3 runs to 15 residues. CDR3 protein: CASSTSGTGIEGYTF. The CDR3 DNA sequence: TGTGCCAGTAGTACGTCCGGGACAGGGATTGAAGGCTACACCTTC.

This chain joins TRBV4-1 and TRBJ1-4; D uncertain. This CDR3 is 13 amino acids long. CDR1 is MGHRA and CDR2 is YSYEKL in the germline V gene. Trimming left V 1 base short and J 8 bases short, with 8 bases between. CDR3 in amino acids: CASSQVISEKLFF. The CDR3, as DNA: TGCGCCAGCAGCCAAGTCATCTCGGAAAAACTGTTTTTT.

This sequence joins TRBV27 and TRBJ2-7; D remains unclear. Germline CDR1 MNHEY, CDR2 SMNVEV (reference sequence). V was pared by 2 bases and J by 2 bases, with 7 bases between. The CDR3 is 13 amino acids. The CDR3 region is CASSLRVTYEQYF. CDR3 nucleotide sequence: TGTGCCAGCAGTTTACGAGTGACCTACGAGCAGTACTTC.

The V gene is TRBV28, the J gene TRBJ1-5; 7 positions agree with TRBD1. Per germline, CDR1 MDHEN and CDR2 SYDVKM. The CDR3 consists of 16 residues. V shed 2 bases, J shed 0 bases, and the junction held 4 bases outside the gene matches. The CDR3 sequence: CASSLQGGISNQPQHF. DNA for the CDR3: TGTGCCAGCAGTTTACAGGGGGGGATTAGCAATCAGCCCCAGCATTTT.